This T cell receptor (beta chain) was profiled in a study of molecular identifiers for immune sequencing clone quantification. Study observations and caveats: Clones above 20 RNA copies held over 98% of effector molecules, under 1% in naive cells.

MiXCR was run by TCRdb on the PCR reads, yielding one entry per CDR3 protein. This repertoire shows about 630,000 distinct CDR3 sequences, around 25% found once; its top ten account for 0.75% to 0.8%. In its sample, this clonotype was seen many times. No antigen is known for it. Sorting selected naive CD8 T cells with a CD8+CD4-CCR7+CD45RA+ phenotype. CDR3 length: 14 amino acids. The germline CDR1 and CDR2 sequences are MGHDK and SYGVNS. V lost 4 bases, J lost 1 base, and 4 bases stayed unmatched. The sequence derives from a human donor in good health. Some libraries in this study had Jurkat cell RNA spiked in. The sample taken for sequencing was naive CD8+ T cells from blood, with Jurkat cell RNA spiked in. Stated subset: FACS-sorted CD8+CD4-CCR7+CD45RA+ naive T cells. The chain links TRBV25-1 to TRBJ2-7; 7 positions match TRBD2. The CDR3 reads CASSVSSGSYEQYF. The CDR3 DNA is TGTGCCAGCAGTGTGTCTAGCGGTTCCTACGAGCAGTACTTC.